This TCR beta chain was captured in a study of blood T cells in healthy people across ages. General observations from the study: Across the age range, TCR beta diversity per million T cells fell in a roughly linear way. Estimates of total diversity, which came from one million sequenced T cells, were considered to be underestimates.

The CDR3 has 19 residues. CDR1 and CDR2 from the germline V gene are KGHSH and LQKENI. V trimming: 3 bases; J trimming: 6 bases; junction bases outside the gene matches: 17. The second PCR ran roughly 7 to 11 cycles with a sample-barcoded 5' primer and J-beta primers. Through a template-switch adaptor with 12 random nucleotides, each cDNA molecule received a tag. A single record per CDR3 protein comes from TCRdb applying MiXCR to the 5' RACE reads. Of around 500,000 distinct CDR3 sequences in the sample, around 48% were seen once. Concerning this clonotype itself: The antigen is not known.

The sequenced material came from blood. The TCR sequence derives from a man at least 80 years old in good health. The chain employs TRBV18 and TRBJ2-3, with 11 nucleotides matching TRBD2. The CDR3 region is CASSPTQRLAGRLTDTQYF. Here the CDR3 DNA reads TGTGCCAGCTCACCTACTCAAAGACTAGCGGGGCGCCTGACGGATACGCAGTATTTT.